This T cell receptor beta chain was sequenced during a study of T cells after yellow fever vaccination. The CDR3 is 12 residues long. Trimming removed 6 bases from V and 14 bases from J, with 17 bases in between. The study, taken as a whole, reports: Re-detected after boosting: most primary clones, 96% of CD4 and under 90% of CD8.

The table lists this clonotype with a few counts. Its antigen is undetermined. One entry per CDR3 protein, called by TCRdb with MiXCR from the 5' RACE reads. The sample carries about 550,000 distinct CDR3 sequences, around 21% recorded once. This specimen was PBMCs, taken 15 days after the yellow fever booster vaccination. This TCR came from a man under 40 who received the YFV17D yellow fever vaccine. The chain has TRBV12-3 or TRBV12-4 and TRBJ2-1, with D perhaps matching TRBD1 or TRBD2 (5 bases each). CDR3 protein: CASSPFPGRKFF. The CDR3 DNA follows: TGTGCCAGCAGCCCCTTCCCGGGACGGAAGTTCTTC.